This T cell receptor (beta chain) was identified in a study of sequential checkpoint blockade in melanoma. This clone was counted a few times. Treatment meaning: randomized to nivolumab then ipilimumab (arm A) or the reverse (arm B). None of the patients previously received DNA-damaging chemotherapy. Profiled with immunoSEQ multiplex PCR; TCRdb holds only in-frame clones, not every one. The sample includes under 2,500 clones, 17% of them seen just once. The TCR sequence derives from a human donor with melanoma. Sequenced here: tumor tissue (inferred from file names), sampled from a patient given nivolumab and ipilimumab in sequence.

The CDR3, as DNA: TGTGCCAGCAGCGTGTCAGGGGGCAGCACCGGGGAGCTGTTTTTT. Its translation is CASSVSGGSTGELFF. This chain links TRBV9 with TRBJ2-2; 8 nucleotides agree with TRBD1. The length of the CDR3 is 15 residues. Germline lookup yields CDR1 SGDLS and CDR2 YYNGEE. After removal of 2 bases from V and 4 bases from J, the junction contained 4 bases not matched to a gene. Drawing the rest from reference TRBV9 and TRBJ2-2, the complete variable domain is DSGVTQTPKHLITATGQRVTLRCSPRSGDLSVYWYQQSLDQGLQFLIQYYNGEERAKGNILERFSAQQFPDLHSELNLSSLELGDSALYFCASSVSGGSTGELFFGEGSRLTVL.